Given below is one T cell receptor beta chain in context. The repertoire was sequenced with immunoSEQ multiplex PCR; TCRdb's copy has only in-frame clones and lacks some. Altogether about 84,000 clones are present, around 97% being singletons, with the ten largest covering less than 0.2%. This record comes from a study of technical replicates of blood from a handful of donors. V was clipped by 2 bases and J by 3 bases, with 10 bases between them. The CDR3 extends over 15 amino acids. Germline CDR1 and CDR2: SGHTA and FQGTGA. The TCR comes from a human donor in good health. V and J are TRBV7-3 and TRBJ2-2; a possible D gene is TRBD2 (6 bases). What was sequenced was T cells isolated from PBMCs. In DNA, the CDR3 is TGTGCCAGCAGCTTAGGGGGGTATGACACCGGGGAGCTGTTTTTT. Translation gives CASSLGGYDTGELFF.